The 10 T cell receptor beta chains below all came from one sample that was sequenced in a study of blood T cell repertoires in COVID-19. Produced via immunoSEQ multiplex PCR; TCRdb's table is partial and in-frame only. The sample holds a few hundred thousand clones, about 85% seen once. The sample consisted of peripheral blood. The source is a man aged 25 to 40 who had recovered from COVID-19.

This CDR3 is CASRPAGGSTDTQYF. The CDR3, as DNA: TGTGCCAGCAGGCCAGCGGGTGGTAGCACAGATACGCAGTATTTT. This chain uses TRBV27 with TRBJ2-3; tentatively, D is TRBD2 (6 bases). The germline V and J ends were trimmed by 6 bases and 0 bases, with 13 bases remaining between them. The CDR3 loop spans 15 amino acids. Germline V lookup: CDR1 MNHEY, CDR2 SMNVEV (reference sequence).

V and J are TRBV25-1 and TRBJ2-1; D is possibly TRBD2 (5 bases). The CDR3 extends over 15 amino acids. The germline V and J ends were trimmed by 3 bases and 1 base, with 10 bases remaining between them. Germline V gives CDR1 MGHDK, CDR2 SYGVNS. The CDR3 reads CASSEPGSSYNEQFF. In nucleotides, the CDR3 is TGTGCCAGCAGTGAGCCGGGATCTTCCTACAATGAGCAGTTCTTC. The full variable domain, rest sourced from reference TRBV25-1 and TRBJ2-1, is EADIYQTPRYLVIGTGKKITLECSQTMGHDKMYWYQQDPGMELHLIHYSYGVNSTEKGDLSSESTVSRIRTEHFPLTLESARPSHTSQYLCASSEPGSSYNEQFFGPGTRLTVL.

This chain connects TRBV2 to TRBJ1-6; TRBD1 is a possible D gene (5 bases). The CDR3 runs to 15 residues. Germline CDR1 reads SNHLY; CDR2 reads FYNNEI. V lost 6 bases to trimming and J lost 7 bases, with 16 bases between them. The CDR3 sequence: CASRGKGTGNSPLHF. CDR3 DNA: TGTGCCAGCAGGGGGAAGGGGACTGGGAATTCACCCCTCCACTTT. Drawing the rest from reference TRBV2 and TRBJ1-6, the complete variable domain is EPEVTQTPSHQVTQMGQEVILRCVPISNHLYFYWYRQILGQKVEFLVSFYNNEISEKSEIFDDQFSVERPDGSNFTLKIRSTKLEDSAMYFCASRGKGTGNSPLHFGNGTRLTVT.

This sequence joins TRBV30 and TRBJ2-3; 7 nucleotides line up with TRBD2. Trimming cost V 8 bases and J 1 base; bases outside gene matches: 15. CDR1 GTSNPN and CDR2 SVGIG come from the germline V gene (reference sequence). The CDR3 runs to 16 residues. The CDR3 sequence: CAGECMAGERTDTQYF. CDR3 coding DNA: TGTGCCGGTGAGTGTATGGCGGGGGAGCGCACAGATACGCAGTATTTT.

This sequence joins TRBV18 and TRBJ2-1; 8 nucleotides match TRBD2. Germline lookup yields CDR1 KGHSH and CDR2 LQKENI. The junction had 12 bases not matched to a gene; V was cut back by 1 base and J by 4 bases. The CDR3 length is 18 residues. The CDR3 bases are TGTGCCAGCTCACCACGGTCAGGCGGGGGGACGGTTTACAATGAGCAGTTCTTC. Translation: CASSPRSGGGTVYNEQFF.

The chain links TRBV18 to TRBJ2-5, with 7 nucleotides matching TRBD1. Germline CDR1 reads KGHSH; CDR2 reads LQKENI. The J segment lost 5 bases and the V segment lost 5 bases, leaving 8 bases of the junction unmatched. The CDR3 covers 14 residues. DNA of the CDR3: TGTGCCAGCTCATTGACAGGGCTGGGGGAGACCCAGTACTTC. Translating it yields CASSLTGLGETQYF. The complete variable domain, with remaining parts taken from reference TRBV18 and TRBJ2-5, reads NAGVMQNPRHLVRRRGQEARLRCSPMKGHSHVYWYRQLPEEGLKFMVYLQKENIIDESGMPKERFSAEFPKEGPSILRIQQVVRGDSAAYFCASSLTGLGETQYFGPGTRLLVL.

There are a few counts of this clone. The chain has TRBV9 and TRBJ2-5; weak D call: TRBD2 (7 bases). This CDR3 contains 13 residues. The germline V and J ends were trimmed by 4 bases and 5 bases, with 12 bases remaining between them. Looked up from germline, CDR1 is SGDLS and CDR2 is YYNGEE. CDR3 region: CASSKGGHETQYF. CDR3 bases: TGTGCCAGCAGCAAGGGGGGGCACGAGACCCAGTACTTC.

This clone has just one count. The V and J genes are TRBV12-3 or TRBV12-4 and TRBJ1-6; D is perhaps TRBD1 (5 bases). V shed 5 bases and J shed 7 bases, with 9 bases lying between them. The CDR3 covers 13 residues. The CDR3 spells CASSRQFNSPLHF. The CDR3 bases are TGTGCCAGCAGTCGACAGTTCAATTCACCCCTCCACTTT.

This clone was seen only once. The chain carries TRBV7-9 and TRBJ1-2; D unclear. Trimming took 0 bases from V and 2 from J, leaving 4 bases between them. The V gene's germline CDR1 is SEHNR and CDR2 FQNEAQ (reference sequence). This CDR3 spans 13 amino acids. The DNA of the CDR3 is TGTGCCAGCAGCTTAGCGACAAACTATGGCTACACCTTC. Protein: CASSLATNYGYTF. The full variable domain, its missing parts supplied by reference TRBV7-9 and TRBJ1-2, is DTGVSQNPRHKITKRGQNVTFRCDPISEHNRLYWYRQTLGQGPEFLTYFQNEAQLEKSRLLSDRFSAERPKGSFSTLEIQRTEQGDSAMYLCASSLATNYGYTFGSGTRLTVV.

The chain is built from TRBV2 and TRBJ1-2; no reliable D call. Germline V CDR1 and CDR2: SNHLY, FYNNEI. V gave up 1 base and J gave up 4 bases, with 7 bases separating them. The CDR3 has 13 amino acids. The CDR3 region is CASSEGHLYGYTF. The DNA for the CDR3 is TGTGCCAGCAGTGAAGGACACCTCTATGGCTACACCTTC.